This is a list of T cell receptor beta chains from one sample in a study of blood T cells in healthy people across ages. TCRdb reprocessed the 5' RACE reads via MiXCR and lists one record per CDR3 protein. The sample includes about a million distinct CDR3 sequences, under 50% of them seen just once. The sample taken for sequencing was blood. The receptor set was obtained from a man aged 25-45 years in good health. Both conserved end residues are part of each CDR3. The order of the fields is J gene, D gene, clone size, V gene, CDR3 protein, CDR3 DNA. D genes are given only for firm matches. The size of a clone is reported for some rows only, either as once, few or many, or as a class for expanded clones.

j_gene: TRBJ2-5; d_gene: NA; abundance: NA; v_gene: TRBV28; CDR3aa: CAARPGVVRQETQYF; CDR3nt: TGTGCCGCCAGACCCGGGGTTGTAAGACAAGAGACCCAGTACTTC
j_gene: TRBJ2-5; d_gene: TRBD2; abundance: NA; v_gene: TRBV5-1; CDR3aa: CASSLDGPGLGDEQYF; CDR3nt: TGCGCCAGCAGCCTGGACGGACCGGGACTAGGCGATGAGCAGTACTTC
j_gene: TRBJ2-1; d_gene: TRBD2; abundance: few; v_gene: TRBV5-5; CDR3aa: CASGVSGSLSNEQFF; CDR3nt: TGTGCCAGCGGGGTTAGCGGGAGCTTGTCCAATGAGCAGTTCTTC
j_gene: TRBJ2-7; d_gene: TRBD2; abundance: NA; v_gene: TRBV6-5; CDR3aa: CASSTLAGGRYEQYF; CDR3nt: TGTGCCAGCAGTACACTAGCGGGGGGGCGGTACGAGCAGTACTTC
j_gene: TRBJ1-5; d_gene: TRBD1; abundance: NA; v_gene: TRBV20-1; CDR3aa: CSAYRGGGNQPQHF; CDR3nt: TGCAGTGCTTACAGGGGAGGCGGCAATCAGCCCCAGCATTTT
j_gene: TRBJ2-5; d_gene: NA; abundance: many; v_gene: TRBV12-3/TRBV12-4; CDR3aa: CASSFGGKETQYF; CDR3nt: TGTGCCAGCAGTTTTGGCGGGAAAGAGACCCAGTACTTC
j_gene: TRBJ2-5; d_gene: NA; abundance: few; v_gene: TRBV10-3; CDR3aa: CAISEPRGGETQYF; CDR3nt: TGTGCCATCAGTGAACCTAGGGGTGGTGAGACCCAGTACTTC
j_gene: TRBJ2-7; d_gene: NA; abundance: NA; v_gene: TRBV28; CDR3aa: CASTDKRMEYF; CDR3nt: TGTGCCAGCACCGACAAGAGGATGGAGTACTTC
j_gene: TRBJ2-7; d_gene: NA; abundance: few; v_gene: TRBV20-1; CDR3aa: CSARGSTAEIYEQYF; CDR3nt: TGCAGTGCTAGAGGTAGCACAGCGGAGATATACGAGCAGTACTTC
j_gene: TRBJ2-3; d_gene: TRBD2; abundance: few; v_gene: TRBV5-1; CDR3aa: CASSYTGTRENTQYF; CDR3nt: TGCGCCAGCAGCTACACGGGGACTAGAGAGAATACGCAGTATTTT
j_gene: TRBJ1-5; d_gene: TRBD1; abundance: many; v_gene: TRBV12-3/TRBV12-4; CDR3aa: CASSLTYRDRGGNQPQHF; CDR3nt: TGTGCCAGCAGTTTAACCTACCGGGACAGGGGAGGAAATCAGCCCCAGCATTTT
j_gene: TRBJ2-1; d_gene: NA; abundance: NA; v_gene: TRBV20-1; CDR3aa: CSARRDPREGEQFF; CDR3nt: TGCAGTGCTAGACGGGACCCCCGTGAGGGTGAGCAGTTCTTC
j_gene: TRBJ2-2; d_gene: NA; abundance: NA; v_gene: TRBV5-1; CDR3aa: CASQREATGELFF; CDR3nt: TGCGCCAGCCAAAGGGAGGCTACCGGGGAGCTGTTTTTT
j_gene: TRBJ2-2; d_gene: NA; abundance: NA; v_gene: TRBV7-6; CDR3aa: CASSSGGGVVAGELFF; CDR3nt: TGTGCCAGCAGTTCAGGTGGCGGGGTCGTCGCCGGGGAGCTGTTTTTT
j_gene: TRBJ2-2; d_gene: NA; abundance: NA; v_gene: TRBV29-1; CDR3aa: CSVEDARTNTGELFF; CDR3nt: TGCAGCGTTGAAGATGCTAGGACTAACACCGGGGAGCTGTTTTTT
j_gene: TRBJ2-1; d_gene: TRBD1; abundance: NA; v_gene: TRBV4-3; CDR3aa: CASSQDGLGDRADEQFF; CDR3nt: TGCGCCAGCAGCCAAGATGGGCTGGGGGACAGGGCAGATGAGCAGTTCTTC
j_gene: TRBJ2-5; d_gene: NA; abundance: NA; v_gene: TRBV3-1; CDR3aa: CASSDGSRETQYF; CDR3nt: TGTGCCAGCAGTGACGGGTCTCGAGAGACCCAGTACTTC
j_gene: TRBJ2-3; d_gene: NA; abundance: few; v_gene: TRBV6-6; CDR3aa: CASRSTSTDTQYF; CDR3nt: TGTGCCAGCAGGAGTACCTCCACAGATACGCAGTATTTT
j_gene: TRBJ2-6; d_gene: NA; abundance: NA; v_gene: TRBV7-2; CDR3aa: CASSQVPRGDVLTF; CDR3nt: TGTGCCAGCAGCCAAGTCCCCCGGGGAGACGTCCTGACTTTC
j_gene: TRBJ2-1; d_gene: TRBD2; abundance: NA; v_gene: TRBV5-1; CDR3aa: CASSSPTSGRSYNEQFF; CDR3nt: TGCGCCAGCAGCTCTCCGACTAGCGGGAGGTCCTACAATGAGCAGTTCTTC